Listed below are T cell receptor beta chains from one sample, sequenced in a study of T cell changes during pregnancy in multiple sclerosis. The assay was immunoSEQ multiplex PCR, and TCRdb's table has in-frame clones only and misses some. The sample carries tens of thousands of clones, 91% recorded once. This specimen consisted of PBMCs, obtained in the first trimester of pregnancy. The receptors here all came from a female donor in good health, serving as a control in a pregnancy study. Some clones in this sample may be carry-over from other donors' samples. Each CDR3 is given with its conserved first and last residue. The order of the fields is J gene, clone size, V gene, D gene, CDR3 DNA, CDR3 protein. A D gene is named only where the DNA matches it firmly. For some rows the clone size is stated as once, few or many, or as a class when expanded; others skip it.

j_call: TRBJ1-1
clone_size: NA
v_call: TRBV10-3
d_call: TRBD1
cdr3_nt: TGTGCCATCAGTGAGTCGAAACAGGGGGCTTTCAACACTGAAGCTTTCTTT
cdr3_aa: CAISESKQGAFNTEAFF

j_call: TRBJ2-7
clone_size: NA
v_call: TRBV28
d_call: NA
cdr3_nt: TGTGCCAGCAGTTTGTTCCTCATAGCACCCCTCACCCACGAGCAGTACTTC
cdr3_aa: CASSLFLIAPLTHEQYF

j_call: TRBJ1-5
clone_size: NA
v_call: TRBV19
d_call: TRBD1
cdr3_nt: TGTGCCAGTAGTATGAGGTGGGGGACAGGGGTTAGGGGCAATCAGCCCCAGCATTTT
cdr3_aa: CASSMRWGTGVRGNQPQHF

j_call: TRBJ1-1
clone_size: NA
v_call: TRBV4-2
d_call: NA
cdr3_nt: TGTGCCAGCAGCCAAGATCGAGCCCTGAGCACTGAAGCTTTCTTT
cdr3_aa: CASSQDRALSTEAFF

j_call: TRBJ2-3
clone_size: once
v_call: TRBV28
d_call: TRBD1
cdr3_nt: TGTGCCAGCGGCGTCGCGGCGGACAGGGGGCTTGCAGATACGCAGTATTTT
cdr3_aa: CASGVAADRGLADTQYF

j_call: TRBJ2-3
clone_size: NA
v_call: TRBV6-4
d_call: TRBD2
cdr3_nt: TGTGCCAGCAGTGCCGGGACTAGCGTTTGGGATACGCAGTATTTT
cdr3_aa: CASSAGTSVWDTQYF

j_call: TRBJ1-6
clone_size: NA
v_call: TRBV11-3
d_call: NA
cdr3_nt: TGTGCCAGCAGCGATGGGGGCGTAGGATCACCCCTCCACTTT
cdr3_aa: CASSDGGVGSPLHF

j_call: TRBJ1-4
clone_size: NA
v_call: TRBV11-2
d_call: NA
cdr3_nt: TGTGCCAGCAGCTTAGAGGCGGAGGGAAGATGGGCTAATGAAAAACTGTTTTTT
cdr3_aa: CASSLEAEGRWANEKLFF

j_call: TRBJ2-1
clone_size: few
v_call: TRBV4-1
d_call: NA
cdr3_nt: TGCGCCAGCAGCCAAGATCGAGGAACGAATGAGCAGTTCTTC
cdr3_aa: CASSQDRGTNEQFF

j_call: TRBJ2-7
clone_size: once
v_call: TRBV7-9
d_call: NA
cdr3_nt: TGTGCCAGCAGCGAGGCCATTACCTACGAGCAGTACTTC
cdr3_aa: CASSEAITYEQYF

j_call: TRBJ2-1
clone_size: NA
v_call: TRBV7-9
d_call: NA
cdr3_nt: TGTGCCAGCAGCTTAGTAGGGGACAATGAGCAGTTCTTC
cdr3_aa: CASSLVGDNEQFF

j_call: TRBJ1-2
clone_size: NA
v_call: TRBV13
d_call: TRBD1
cdr3_nt: TGTGCCAGCACATTGGACAGGTTCGATTATGGCTACACCTTC
cdr3_aa: CASTLDRFDYGYTF

j_call: TRBJ2-4
clone_size: NA
v_call: TRBV5-1
d_call: TRBD2
cdr3_nt: TGCGCCAGCAGCTTGGGCATAGCGGGGGGGCTGGAGAGCTTC
cdr3_aa: CASSLGIAGGLESF

j_call: TRBJ1-2
clone_size: NA
v_call: TRBV27
d_call: TRBD1
cdr3_nt: TGTGCCAGCAGTCCGACAGGGCTTGGCTACACCTTC
cdr3_aa: CASSPTGLGYTF

j_call: TRBJ2-2
clone_size: NA
v_call: TRBV7-8
d_call: NA
cdr3_nt: TGTGCCAGCAGTTTAAAGGGGGGGCCCGGGGAGCTGTTTTTT
cdr3_aa: CASSLKGGPGELFF

j_call: TRBJ1-3
clone_size: NA
v_call: TRBV7-9
d_call: TRBD1
cdr3_nt: TGTGCCAGCAGCGTTGACAGGGGCATCTCTGGAAACACCATATATTTT
cdr3_aa: CASSVDRGISGNTIYF

j_call: TRBJ1-3
clone_size: NA
v_call: TRBV6-1
d_call: NA
cdr3_nt: TGTGCCAGCAGGGATACATACAGGGCAGGAAACACCATATATTTT
cdr3_aa: CASRDTYRAGNTIYF

j_call: TRBJ2-3
clone_size: NA
v_call: TRBV6-5
d_call: NA
cdr3_nt: TGTGCCAGCAGTTACGTATCCACAGATACGCAGTATTTT
cdr3_aa: CASSYVSTDTQYF

j_call: TRBJ2-3
clone_size: NA
v_call: TRBV7-9
d_call: TRBD2
cdr3_nt: TGTGCCAGCAGCCCCCCCAGGACTAGCGGGGGGGGCACAGATACGCAGTATTTT
cdr3_aa: CASSPPRTSGGGTDTQYF

j_call: TRBJ2-5
clone_size: NA
v_call: TRBV9
d_call: TRBD2
cdr3_nt: TGTGCCAGCAGCGTTGGGGGGGATGTGGAGACCCAGTACTTC
cdr3_aa: CASSVGGDVETQYF

j_call: TRBJ2-7
clone_size: NA
v_call: TRBV6-5
d_call: TRBD1
cdr3_nt: TGTGCCAGCAGTTACTCGACAGGGAGCTCCTACGAGCAGTACTTC
cdr3_aa: CASSYSTGSSYEQYF

j_call: TRBJ2-1
clone_size: NA
v_call: TRBV27
d_call: NA
cdr3_nt: TGTGCCAGCAGTTTCCCAGGTAGTGAGCAGTTCTTC
cdr3_aa: CASSFPGSEQFF

j_call: TRBJ2-6
clone_size: NA
v_call: TRBV29-1
d_call: NA
cdr3_nt: TGCAGCGTTGTAGTTCCGGCAGGGGCTATATCTGGGGCCAACGTCCTGACTTTC
cdr3_aa: CSVVVPAGAISGANVLTF

j_call: TRBJ1-3
clone_size: NA
v_call: TRBV29-1
d_call: NA
cdr3_nt: TGCAGCGTTGTCGGAGGGACTGGAAACACCATATATTTT
cdr3_aa: CSVVGGTGNTIYF

j_call: TRBJ2-1
clone_size: NA
v_call: TRBV28
d_call: NA
cdr3_nt: TGTGCCAGCAGTTTAGGGGGGGGCGAGCAGTTCTTC
cdr3_aa: CASSLGGGEQFF

j_call: TRBJ2-5
clone_size: NA
v_call: TRBV15
d_call: TRBD2
cdr3_nt: TGTGCCACCAGCGGAACTACTAGCGGGATGAGTGAGACCCAGTACTTC
cdr3_aa: CATSGTTSGMSETQYF

j_call: TRBJ1-2
clone_size: NA
v_call: TRBV19
d_call: NA
cdr3_nt: TGTGCCAGTGGCGGAGGGGTCTCCTTAAACTATGGCTACACCTTC
cdr3_aa: CASGGGVSLNYGYTF

j_call: TRBJ2-2
clone_size: NA
v_call: TRBV4-2
d_call: TRBD1
cdr3_nt: TGTGCCAGCAGCCATGCCGGGACAGGGGTAACCGGGGAGCTGTTTTTT
cdr3_aa: CASSHAGTGVTGELFF

j_call: TRBJ1-2
clone_size: NA
v_call: TRBV5-6
d_call: TRBD1
cdr3_nt: TGTGCCAGCAGCCTGACAGGGTGGGATCCCTATGGCTACACCTTC
cdr3_aa: CASSLTGWDPYGYTF